This T cell receptor (beta chain) was profiled in a study of molecular identifiers for immune sequencing clone quantification. Overall study: Five portions were made in replicates from RNA of approximately 22,000 or 94,000 naive CD8 cells, and four underwent sequencing.

In its sample, this clonotype was seen many times. Germline CDR1 SNHLY, CDR2 FYNNEI. CDR3 length equals 14 residues. V was clipped by 6 bases and J by 7 bases, with 16 bases between them. TCRdb reprocessed the PCR reads via MiXCR and lists one record per CDR3 protein. The data contain fewer than 25,000 distinct CDR3 sequences, about a sixth of them singletons. The rearrangement uses TRBV2 and TRBJ1-5; D is unclear. The TCR originated in a human donor in good health. Some libraries in this study had Jurkat cell RNA spiked in. Sequencing was carried out using naive CD8+ T cells from blood, with Jurkat cell RNA spiked in. Subset in this sample: FACS-sorted CD8+CD4-CCR7+CD45RA+ naive T cells. Here the CDR3 reads CASRERGSYQPQHF. DNA for the CDR3: TGTGCCAGCAGGGAGCGGGGAAGTTACCAGCCCCAGCATTTT.